Listed below are T cell receptor beta chains from one sample, sequenced in a study of cytomegalovirus exposure and HLA in healthy donors. Generated by immunoSEQ multiplex PCR, the TCRdb table keeps only in-frame clones and is missing some. The sample lists 200,000 to 250,000 clones; approximately 85% were seen once. The sample consisted of PBMCs. These receptors came from a woman aged 35 to 49 in good health and CMV-seronegative. The CDR3 runs from the conserved cysteine through the conserved F or W. The D gene is left open where the match is weak. A row's size may be missing; if present it is once, few, many or a size class.

DNA,CDR3,J,V,size,D
TGTGCCAGCAGTCTCGGACAGGTTCCTTTAACGGGCTTC,CASSLGQVPLTGF,TRBJ1-2,TRBV2,-,TRBD1
TGTGCCTGGTCTTATGCGGGACTTCAAGAGACCCAGTACTTC,CAWSYAGLQETQYF,TRBJ2-5,TRBV30,-,-
TGTGCCAGCAGTACTCCCTCCTACAATGAGCAGTTCTTC,CASSTPSYNEQFF,TRBJ2-1,TRBV28,-,-
TGTGCCACCAGCAGAGCTAAGGGCTCGACAGTTAACACCGGGGAGCTGTTTTTT,CATSRAKGSTVNTGELFF,TRBJ2-2,TRBV15,-,-
TGTGCCAGTAGTCCCGCGCGGGACGCGGGAGGGAAGTACGAGCAGTACTTC,CASSPARDAGGKYEQYF,TRBJ2-7,TRBV19,-,TRBD2
TGTGCCAGCTCACCACCGGCTGGCGGGAGTGGCTACGAGCAGTACTTC,CASSPPAGGSGYEQYF,TRBJ2-7,TRBV18,-,TRBD2
TGTGCCAGCAGCTACACTTCCCGGGGTCTCAATCAGCCCCAGCATTTT,CASSYTSRGLNQPQHF,TRBJ1-5,TRBV28,-,-
TGTGCCAGCAGCTTACGGTTAGCGGGAGCAGCCGATACGCAGTATTTT,CASSLRLAGAADTQYF,TRBJ2-3,TRBV7-3,-,TRBD2
TGCGCCATGGACGGGGAGGGGCAGCCCCAGCATTTT,CAMDGEGQPQHF,TRBJ1-5,TRBV10-1,-,-
TGTGCCAGCAGTTTGGGGGGGAACTACGAGCAGTACTTC,CASSLGGNYEQYF,TRBJ2-7,TRBV27,-,TRBD2
TGTGCCTGTTCCAAAAGCGGCTATGGCTACACCTTC,CACSKSGYGYTF,TRBJ1-2,TRBV30,once,-
TGTGCCACCAGCAGCAGACAGGGAAAGACTGAAGCTTTCTTT,CATSSRQGKTEAFF,TRBJ1-1,TRBV15,-,TRBD1
TGCGCCAGCAGCTTGCGGGGACAGGGGGCGAGCACTGAAGCTTTCTTT,CASSLRGQGASTEAFF,TRBJ1-1,TRBV5-1,-,TRBD1
TGTGCCAGCAGCTTAGATGGGACAGGGGGCGTCGAGACCCAGTACTTC,CASSLDGTGGVETQYF,TRBJ2-5,TRBV13,once,TRBD1
TGCGCCAGCAGCTTGTGGGGGGGAGGGGGCTACAATGAGCAGTTCTTC,CASSLWGGGGYNEQFF,TRBJ2-1,TRBV5-1,-,-
TGTGCCAGCTCACAGGGCGATGAGCAGTTCTTC,CASSQGDEQFF,TRBJ2-1,TRBV25-1,-,-
TGTGCCAGCAGCCCCCGAACTAGCGGGACGTCCGGGGAGCTGTTTTTT,CASSPRTSGTSGELFF,TRBJ2-2,TRBV9,-,TRBD2
TGTGCCAGCAGGGGGGGGCTAGCGGAGAGCGCGAACACCGGGGAGCTGTTTTTT,CASRGGLAESANTGELFF,TRBJ2-2,TRBV25-1,-,-
TGTGCCAGTAGTATGGGAGGGGGGTCCTACGAGCAGTACTTC,CASSMGGGSYEQYF,TRBJ2-7,TRBV19,-,-
TGCGCCAGCAGCGATCCGGGGGGGTACACTGAAGCTTTCTTT,CASSDPGGYTEAFF,TRBJ1-1,TRBV5-1,once,-
TGTGCCACCCGACTAGCGGGATTCACAGGTACGCAGTATTTT,CATRLAGFTGTQYF,TRBJ2-3,TRBV7-9,few,TRBD2
TGTGCCAGCAGTGTAGTCAGGGATCTTGGTCAGCCCCAGCATTTT,CASSVVRDLGQPQHF,TRBJ1-5,TRBV6-1,-,-
TGCAGCGTTTCCCTCGACAGGTTCTACACCTTC,CSVSLDRFYTF,TRBJ1-2,TRBV29-1,once,-
TGTGCCTGGAGTCCCTGGGACAGGGGCACTGAAGCTTTCTTT,CAWSPWDRGTEAFF,TRBJ1-1,TRBV30,-,TRBD1
TGTGCCAGCAGCGACAGCCACGGGAGCTACGAGCAGTACTTC,CASSDSHGSYEQYF,TRBJ2-7,TRBV9,-,-
TGCGCCAGCAGCCAAGATCGACAGGGGGGGATCGAGCAGTACTTC,CASSQDRQGGIEQYF,TRBJ2-7,TRBV4-1,-,TRBD1
TGTGCCAGCACGGGAGCCGGCTATGGCTACACCTTC,CASTGAGYGYTF,TRBJ1-2,TRBV5-4,-,-
TGTGCCAGCAGCCCTACGGGGGGGGCGCGCGGCTACACCTTC,CASSPTGGARGYTF,TRBJ1-2,TRBV11-2,once,-
TGTGCCAGCAGATCCCTAGGGGAGGACTATGGGGGGTTGTCAACTTTCTTT,CASRSLGEDYGGLSTFF,TRBJ1-1,TRBV27,few,-
TGTGCCAGCAGTCTTACCGGGACAGGCCTTGGAGAGACCCAGTACTTC,CASSLTGTGLGETQYF,TRBJ2-5,TRBV28,-,TRBD1
TGTGCCAGCAGCTTAGGTCTGACAGGGGAGATCTACGAGCAGTACTTC,CASSLGLTGEIYEQYF,TRBJ2-7,TRBV7-6,-,TRBD1
TGTGCCAGCAGCCGCTCCCCTTTTGAGGGTGAAAAACTGTTTTTT,CASSRSPFEGEKLFF,TRBJ1-4,TRBV5-4,few,-
TGCGCCAGCAGCACGACTAGCGGGAGGGCAGGAGAGATCCAGTACTTC,CASSTTSGRAGEIQYF,TRBJ2-5,TRBV5-1,-,TRBD2
TGTGCCAGCAGCCCCCTCTGGGACTCAAGTTACAATGAGCAGTTCTTC,CASSPLWDSSYNEQFF,TRBJ2-1,TRBV4-2,-,-
TGTGCCAGCTCCCGTGGACAGGCCAGCACAGATACGCAGTATTTT,CASSRGQASTDTQYF,TRBJ2-3,TRBV18,-,TRBD1
TGCAGCGTGTACACCGGGTTTGTAAACTATGGCTACACCTTC,CSVYTGFVNYGYTF,TRBJ1-2,TRBV29-1,-,-
TGTGCCAGCAGTGAAGCGGGGACAGACACCTTC,CASSEAGTDTF,TRBJ1-2,TRBV2,-,TRBD1
TGCAGCGTTGAAGAAGGTGCATCGGCGACATCCGCTTTCTTT,CSVEEGASATSAFF,TRBJ1-1,TRBV29-1,-,-
TGTGCCAGCAGTCCTGTTGCTTTCTTT,CASSPVAFF,TRBJ1-1,TRBV6-6,few,-
TGTGCCAGCAGCGTAATGGGACTAGCGGGAGGGAATGAGCAGTTCTTC,CASSVMGLAGGNEQFF,TRBJ2-1,TRBV9,few,TRBD2